These 20 T cell receptor beta chains were sequenced from one sample in a study of beta chain features in type 1 diabetes. Reverse transcription of all isolated RNA meant that expressed TCRB transcripts were sequenced. Data came from immunoSEQ multiplex PCR; TCRdb stores just in-frame clones and leaves some out. The sample records about 150,000 clones, around 8% being singletons. Sequenced input: central memory CD4+ T cells from blood. The receptors originated from a man aged 18 to 35 in good health.

This clone was seen many times. This sequence joins TRBV29-1 and TRBJ2-7; 8 bases line up with TRBD1. In germline, CDR1 is SQVTM, CDR2 ANQGSEA. The trim removed 1 base at V and 9 bases at J, leaving 11 bases unmatched. This CDR3 is built from 14 residues. DNA for the CDR3: TGCAGCGTTGAAGGCCGGGACAGGAGCTTCTGGCAGTACTTC. Translated, it gives CSVEGRDRSFWQYF.

V is TRBV15 and J is TRBJ2-2, with 8 nucleotides matching TRBD2. The germline gives CDR1 LNHNV, CDR2 YYDKDF (reference sequence). The CDR3 runs to 14 residues. Trimming removed 1 base from V and 6 bases from J; junction bases left unmatched: 1. The CDR3 region has the DNA TGTGCCACCAGCAGAGTGCGGGAGGCCGGGGAGCTGTTTTTT. Translating it yields CATSRVREAGELFF.

This clone was detected only a few times. The chain has TRBV9 and TRBJ1-4, with TRBD1 matching 7 bases. The germline gives CDR1 SGDLS, CDR2 YYNGEE. The CDR3 extends over 15 amino acids. Trimming took 0 bases from V and 4 from J; bases not matched to a gene: 3. DNA of the CDR3: TGTGCCAGCAGCGTAGGGGACAGCCGTAATGAAAAACTGTTTTTT. Its translation: CASSVGDSRNEKLFF.

The CDR3: CASSQESQRTGVGNSPLHF. The CDR3 DNA is TGTGCCAGCAGCCAAGAAAGCCAGAGAACAGGGGTGGGCAATTCACCCCTCCACTTT. This sequence joins TRBV4-2 and TRBJ1-6, with 7 positions matching TRBD1. Germline V CDR1 and CDR2: LGHNA, YNFKEQ. V lost 0 bases and J lost 7; bases outside the gene matches: 15. The CDR3 is 19 amino acids.

This clone was seen more than once but under ten times. The chain employs TRBV19 and TRBJ2-1, with D perhaps TRBD1 (5 bases). Germline CDR1 and CDR2: LNHDA and SQIVND (reference sequence). The germline V and J ends were trimmed by 6 bases and 4 bases, with 16 bases remaining between them. The CDR3 contains 15 residues. The DNA of the CDR3 is TGTGCCAGTAGGGCGGTCCCAGGGATTTACAATGAGCAGTTCTTC. Residues: CASRAVPGIYNEQFF. The variable domain in full, completed from reference TRBV19 and TRBJ2-1, reads DGGITQSPKYLFRKEGQNVTLSCEQNLNHDAMYWYRQDPGQGLRLIYYSQIVNDFQKGDIAEGYSVSREKKESFPLTVTSAQKNPTAFYLCASRAVPGIYNEQFFGPGTRLTVL.

The sample holds a few counts of this clone. The chain is built from TRBV6-6 and TRBJ2-1; D call uncertain. V lost 0 bases to trimming and J lost 3 bases, with 9 bases between them. The CDR3 has 15 amino acids. Per germline, CDR1 MNHNY and CDR2 SVGAGI (reference sequence). In nucleotides, the CDR3 is TGTGCCAGCAGTTACTCCGAGACTCTCTACAATGAGCAGTTCTTC. Translated, it gives CASSYSETLYNEQFF.

This clone has more than one count but fewer than ten. The chain joins TRBV4-3 to TRBJ1-6, with no clear D. V gave up 1 base and J gave up 9 bases, with 7 bases separating them. The CDR3 consists of 13 residues. In germline, CDR1 is LGHNA, CDR2 YSLEER. CDR3: CASSQAFSSPLHF. The CDR3 nucleotides are TGCGCCAGCAGCCAAGCTTTTAGTTCACCCCTCCACTTT.

This clone was seen a few times. The gene calls are TRBV5-1 and TRBJ1-5; 11 bases line up with TRBD1. The CDR3 covers 15 residues. V shed 4 bases, J shed 6 bases, and the junction held 6 bases outside the gene matches. The germline V gene encodes CDR1 SGHRS and CDR2 YFSETQ. Written as DNA, the CDR3 is TGCGCCAGCAGCCTCGGACAGGGGGCCGGTCAGCCCCAGCATTTT. Residues: CASSLGQGAGQPQHF.

This clone has a count of ten or more. The chain combines TRBV7-9 with TRBJ2-7, with no clear D. Looked up from germline, CDR1 is SEHNR and CDR2 is FQNEAQ (reference sequence). There are 15 residues in the CDR3. The V end lost 5 bases, the J end lost 1 base, and 15 bases lay between the germline ends. CDR3 DNA sequence: TGTGCCAGCAGCGCCTCCAATTCAGGATCCTACGAGCAGTACTTC. It specifies CASSASNSGSYEQYF.

This chain links TRBV19 with TRBJ2-5; D is unclear. The CDR3 totals 13 residues. V dropped 2 bases and J dropped 5 bases, with 9 bases sitting between them. Germline V lookup: CDR1 LNHDA, CDR2 SQIVND (reference sequence). CDR3 nucleotides: TGTGCCAGTAGTATACAGGCTCGGGAGACCCAGTACTTC. It yields the protein CASSIQARETQYF.

This clone was seen only a few times. This rearrangement joins TRBV5-6 to TRBJ2-3, with TRBD2 identical over 9 bases. Germline V gene lookup returns CDR1 SGHDT and CDR2 YYEEEE. CDR3 length equals 15 residues. The J segment lost 0 bases and the V segment lost 5 bases, leaving 4 bases of the junction unmatched. For the CDR3, the DNA is TGTGCCAGCAGTCGTAGCGGGGGAAGCACAGATACGCAGTATTTT. Translating it yields CASSRSGGSTDTQYF.

This clone was observed at least ten times. The rearrangement links TRBV14 to TRBJ2-2; 7 bases agree with TRBD2. The trim removed 1 base at V and 0 bases at J, leaving 2 bases unmatched. Germline-derived CDR1 and CDR2 are SGHDN and FVKESK. The CDR3 is 16 residues long. CDR3 coding DNA: TGTGCCAGCAGCCAAGGCGGGAGCGCGAACACCGGGGAGCTGTTTTTT. Amino acids: CASSQGGSANTGELFF.

This clone came up once. J is TRBJ2-3 and V is TRBV9; 11 bases fit TRBD2. The CDR3 is 16 residues long. The germline gives CDR1 SGDLS, CDR2 YYNGEE. J was trimmed by 3 bases and V by 4 bases; bases with no gene match: 7. CDR3 bases: TGTGCCAGCAGCTCGGCCGGGACTAGCGGAACAGATACGCAGTATTTT. Residues: CASSSAGTSGTDTQYF.

This clone was observed at least ten times. The V call is TRBV7-9, the J call TRBJ2-5; D gene uncertain. Germline V lookup: CDR1 SEHNR, CDR2 FQNEAQ (reference sequence). CDR3 length: 13 residues. The V end lost 5 bases, the J end lost 6 bases, and 13 bases lay between the germline ends. Here the CDR3 DNA reads TGTGCCAGCAGCCCTGACGGGTCCCAGACCCAGTACTTC. As protein: CASSPDGSQTQYF.

This clone was seen more than once but under ten times. An end of the junction differs from the germline gene, which may be a read error. The rearrangement joins TRBV7-6 to TRBJ2-7, with TRBD2 as a possible D gene (5 bases). Germline loops: CDR1 SGHVS, CDR2 FNYEAQ. CDR3 length equals 12 residues. CDR3 sequence (DNA): TGTGCCAGCAGCTTAGACAGCCGGGGAAGGAACTTC. It encodes CASSLDSRGRNF.

This clone was counted only a few times. The DNA for the CDR3 is TGTGCCAGTAGTATGAGAGGTGGGGACAGGACCAGCGAGCAGTACTTC. It yields the protein CASSMRGGDRTSEQYF. The chain combines TRBV19 with TRBJ2-7, with 8 bases fitting TRBD1. This CDR3 is 16 amino acids long. In germline, CDR1 is LNHDA, CDR2 SQIVND (reference sequence). With 3 bases clipped from V and 6 bases from J, the junction kept 13 bases outside the gene matches.

This clone was counted a few times. The V call is TRBV5-5, the J call TRBJ1-1; TRBD1 agrees at 7 bases. The CDR3 runs to 15 residues. V shed 1 base and J 4 bases; nucleotides not matched to a gene: 7. CDR1 is SGHKS, CDR2 YYEKEE, per germline (reference sequence). In nucleotides, the CDR3 is TGTGCCAGCAGCTTGCTGGCAGGGGGTCCCACTGAAGCTTTCTTT. Translated: CASSLLAGGPTEAFF.

A few counts support this clone. The chain uses TRBV30 and TRBJ1-2; unclear D gene. Trimming pared 4 bases from V and 5 bases from J, leaving 17 bases between. This CDR3 has 14 residues. Germline loops: CDR1 GTSNPN, CDR2 SVGIG (reference sequence). CDR3 region: CAWTKRRNWYGYTF. The CDR3 DNA is TGTGCCTGGACGAAACGGAGGAACTGGTATGGCTACACCTTC.

The V and J genes are TRBV7-9 and TRBJ2-7; D might be TRBD2 (5 bases). The CDR3 has 14 amino acids. Germline CDR1 and CDR2: SEHNR and FQNEAQ (reference sequence). V dropped 4 bases and J dropped 4 bases, with 14 bases sitting between them. DNA of the CDR3: TGTGCCAGCAGCTCGGGCGGCGGGCCTTACGAGCAGTACTTC. Translation: CASSSGGGPYEQYF.

There are a few counts of this clone. This sequence joins TRBV7-2 and TRBJ1-2; D gene ambiguous. The CDR3 has 13 residues. V gave up 4 bases and J gave up 3 bases, with 9 bases separating them. In germline, CDR1 is SGHTA, CDR2 FQGNSA. The CDR3 sequence is CASSYDGDYGYTF. The CDR3 DNA sequence: TGTGCCAGCAGCTACGACGGAGACTATGGCTACACCTTC.